Below, 5 T cell receptor beta chains from the same sample are listed, as sequenced in a study of siplizumab effects on memory and regulatory T cells. Data came from immunoSEQ multiplex PCR; TCRdb stores just in-frame clones and leaves some out. The sample contains tens of thousands of clones, approximately 88% of which appear only once. Sequenced: Tregs sorted from blood. These receptors were taken from a human donor in good health.

The chain joins TRBV6-1 to TRBJ1-5; D is uncertain. Germline CDR1 is MNHNS and CDR2 is SASEGT. The CDR3 has 15 amino acids. Between the trimmed V and J ends, which lost 6 bases and 1 base, there was a span of 13 bases. CDR3 amino acids: CASRSPGDSNQPQHF. The CDR3 DNA is TGTGCCAGCAGGTCACCGGGAGACAGCAATCAGCCCCAGCATTTT.

There are a few counts of this clone. This chain connects TRBV5-1 to TRBJ1-5; D is unresolved. The germline V gene encodes CDR1 SGHRS and CDR2 YFSETQ. V lost 2 bases to trimming and J lost 2 bases, with 5 bases between them. This CDR3 contains 13 residues. The CDR3 reads CASSFWGNQPQHF. In DNA, the CDR3 is TGCGCCAGCAGCTTTTGGGGCAATCAGCCCCAGCATTTT. Variable domain in full (rest from reference TRBV5-1 and TRBJ1-5): KAGVTQTPRYLIKTRGQQVTLSCSPISGHRSVSWYQQTPGQGLQFLFEYFSETQRNKGNFPGRFSGRQFSNSRSEMNVSTLELGDSALYLCASSFWGNQPQHFGDGTRLSIL.

The chain has TRBV10-3 and TRBJ2-5; D is undetermined. V shed 6 bases and J shed 5 bases, with 13 bases lying between them. This CDR3 is built from 13 residues. From germline, CDR1 is ENHRY and CDR2 SYGVKD. CDR3 loop: CAIRPRPGETQYF. CDR3 in DNA: TGTGCCATCAGACCTAGGCCGGGTGAGACCCAGTACTTC.

This clone was detected many times. The rearrangement joins TRBV28 to TRBJ1-2, with 8 nucleotides matching TRBD1. Germline CDR1 reads MDHEN; CDR2 reads SYDVKM. The CDR3 runs to 14 residues. J lost 4 bases, V lost 8 bases, and 9 bases had no gene match. CDR3 bases: TGTGCCAGCTTCCTGGACAGGGCCGGCTATGGCTACACCTTC. Its protein product is CASFLDRAGYGYTF.

This clone appeared once. This chain joins TRBV9 and TRBJ1-5; possible D gene TRBD1, 5 bases. The ends were cut back, 3 bases at V and 0 bases at J, with 7 bases in the middle. CDR1 SGDLS and CDR2 YYNGEE come from the germline V gene. This CDR3 is built from 14 residues. The DNA for the CDR3 is TGTGCCAGCAGCGAGGGGAATAGCAATCAGCCCCAGCATTTT. Protein product: CASSEGNSNQPQHF. The full variable domain, rest sourced from reference TRBV9 and TRBJ1-5, is DSGVTQTPKHLITATGQRVTLRCSPRSGDLSVYWYQQSLDQGLQFLIQYYNGEERAKGNILERFSAQQFPDLHSELNLSSLELGDSALYFCASSEGNSNQPQHFGDGTRLSIL.